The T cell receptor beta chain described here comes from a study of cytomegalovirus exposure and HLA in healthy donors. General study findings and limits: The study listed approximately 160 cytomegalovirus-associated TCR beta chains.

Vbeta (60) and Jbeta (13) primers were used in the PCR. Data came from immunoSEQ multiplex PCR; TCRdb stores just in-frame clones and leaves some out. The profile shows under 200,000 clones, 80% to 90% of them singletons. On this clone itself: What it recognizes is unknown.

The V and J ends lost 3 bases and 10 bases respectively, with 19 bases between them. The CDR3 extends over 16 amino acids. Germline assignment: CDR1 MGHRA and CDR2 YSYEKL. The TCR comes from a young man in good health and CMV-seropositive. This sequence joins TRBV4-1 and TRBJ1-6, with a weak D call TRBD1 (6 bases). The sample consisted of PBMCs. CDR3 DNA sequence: TGCGCCAGCAGCCATGGGGGCTGGCGCCCCGGGTCACCCCTCCACTTT. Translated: CASSHGGWRPGSPLHF.